A selection of T cell receptor beta chains follows, all from one sample in a study of T cell changes during pregnancy in multiple sclerosis. Data came from immunoSEQ multiplex PCR; TCRdb stores just in-frame clones and leaves some out. The table has 45,000 to 55,000 clones, around 90% seen once; the top ten hold roughly 0.6%. Here the sequenced sample was CD4+ T cells from peripheral blood mononuclear cells, taken after pregnancy. Receptors were obtained from a female donor in good health, enrolled as a control in a pregnancy study. CDR3s include the opening cysteine and the closing phenylalanine or tryptophan. D genes are given only for firm matches. Rows may omit the clone size; those that give it use once, few, many or a size class.

d_call | clone_size | j_call | v_call | cdr3_nt | cdr3_aa
TRBD2 | . | TRBJ2-1 | TRBV6-5 | TGTGCCAGCAGGCCCCCGGGACTAGTATCGGAGCAGTTCTTC | CASRPPGLVSEQFF
TRBD1 | . | TRBJ2-7 | TRBV2 | TGTGCCACCTCGGGACAGGGGGCGGTCGAGCAGTACTTC | CATSGQGAVEQYF
. | . | TRBJ1-2 | TRBV5-4 | TGTGCCAGCAGCTTCCAGGGCAGCGACTATGGCTACACCTTC | CASSFQGSDYGYTF
TRBD1 | . | TRBJ1-5 | TRBV6-6 | TGTGCCAGCTGCATCGACAGGGTGAGCAATCAGCCCCAGCATTTT | CASCIDRVSNQPQHF
TRBD1 | . | TRBJ1-1 | TRBV19 | TGTGCCAGTAGTATAGCCGGACAGGGGGCTCTGAACACTGAAGCTTTCTTT | CASSIAGQGALNTEAFF
TRBD1 | . | TRBJ1-2 | TRBV30 | TGTGCCTGGAGTCTAGGGACAGGGCGGGGCTACACCTTC | CAWSLGTGRGYTF
. | . | TRBJ2-5 | TRBV15 | TGTGCCACCAGCCCGATCAAACAGGGTGCTCAAGAGACCCAGTACTTC | CATSPIKQGAQETQYF
TRBD1 | . | TRBJ1-1 | TRBV28 | TGTGCCAGCACCCCAGGGGGCTGGAACACTGAAGCTTTCTTT | CASTPGGWNTEAFF
TRBD1 | . | TRBJ2-2 | TRBV7-3 | TGTGCCAGCAGCTCCTTCAAGGCATTGACAGGGTCCGAAGGCGGGGAGCTGTTTTTT | CASSSFKALTGSEGGELFF
TRBD1 | . | TRBJ2-6 | TRBV6-1 | TGTGCCAGCAGTGAAGTTTCCGACAGGGGGCGAGCTAACCCCAGCTCTGGGGCCAACGTCCTGACTTTC | CASSEVSDRGRANPSSGANVLTF
TRBD2 | . | TRBJ2-2 | TRBV7-9 | TGTGCCAGCAGCTCTAGCGGAAACACCGGGGAGCTGTTTTTT | CASSSSGNTGELFF
. | . | TRBJ2-5 | TRBV7-3 | TGTGCCAGCAGCCCCCGTGATCCCGGAGAGTACTTC | CASSPRDPGEYF
. | . | TRBJ2-6 | TRBV6-1 | TGTGCCAGCAGCCTTTCTGGGGCCAACGTCCTGACTTTC | CASSLSGANVLTF
. | . | TRBJ2-1 | TRBV5-1 | TGCGCCAGCAGCTTGATCGGGGGTGAAAATGAGCAGTTCTTC | CASSLIGGENEQFF
TRBD1 | . | TRBJ2-7 | TRBV6-6 | TGTGCCAGCAGAAAAGGACAGGGGTCGGGGGAGCAGTACTTC | CASRKGQGSGEQYF
. | once | TRBJ2-3 | TRBV7-3 | TGTGCCAGCAGCTTTAGCCCGAGCACAGATACGCAGTATTTT | CASSFSPSTDTQYF
. | . | TRBJ2-7 | TRBV10-3 | TGTGCCATCAGTGGTCGGGACAAGGGCCTACCCTACGAGCAGTACTTC | CAISGRDKGLPYEQYF
TRBD2 | . | TRBJ2-7 | TRBV7-6 | TGTGCCAGCAGCTCTGGGACTAGCGGGGGGGCAATCTACGAGCAGTACTTC | CASSSGTSGGAIYEQYF
. | once | TRBJ2-7 | TRBV6-5 | TGTGCCAGCAGCCGCCGGCATCAGGGGGAGCAGTACTTC | CASSRRHQGEQYF